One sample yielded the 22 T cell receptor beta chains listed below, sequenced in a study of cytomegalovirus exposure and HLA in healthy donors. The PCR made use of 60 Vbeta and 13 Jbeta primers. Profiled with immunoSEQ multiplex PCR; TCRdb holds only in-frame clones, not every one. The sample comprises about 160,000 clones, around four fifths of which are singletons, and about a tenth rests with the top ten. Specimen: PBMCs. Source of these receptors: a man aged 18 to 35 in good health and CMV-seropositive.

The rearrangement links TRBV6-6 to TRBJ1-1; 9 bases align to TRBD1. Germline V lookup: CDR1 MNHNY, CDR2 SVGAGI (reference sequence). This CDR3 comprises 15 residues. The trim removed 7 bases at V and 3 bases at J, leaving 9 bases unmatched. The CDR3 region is CASNAGTGIHTEAFF. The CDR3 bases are TGTGCCAGCAATGCCGGGACAGGGATCCACACTGAAGCTTTCTTT.

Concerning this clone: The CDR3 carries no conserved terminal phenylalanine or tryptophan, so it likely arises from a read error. In DNA, the CDR3 is TGTGCCAGCAGGGATCCGGGACAGGGGATCTATAATTCACCCCTCCACCTT. Its protein is CASRDPGQGIYNSPLHL. V gene TRBV28 combines with J gene TRBJ1-6, with 10 bases that match TRBD1. Trimming cost V 6 bases and J 3 bases; bases outside gene matches: 8. Germline assignment: CDR1 MDHEN and CDR2 SYDVKM. This CDR3 contains 17 residues.

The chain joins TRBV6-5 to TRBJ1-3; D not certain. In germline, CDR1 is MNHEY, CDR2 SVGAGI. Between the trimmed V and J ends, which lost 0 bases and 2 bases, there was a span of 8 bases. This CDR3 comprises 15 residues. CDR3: CASSYSRGTGNTIYF. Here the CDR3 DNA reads TGTGCCAGCAGTTACTCGCGGGGAACTGGAAACACCATATATTTT.

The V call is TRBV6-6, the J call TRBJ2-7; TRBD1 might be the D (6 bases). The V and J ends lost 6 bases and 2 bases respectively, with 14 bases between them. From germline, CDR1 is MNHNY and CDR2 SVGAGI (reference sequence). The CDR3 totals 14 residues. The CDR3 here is CASSYGRDTYEQYF. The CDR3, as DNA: TGTGCCAGCAGCTACGGACGGGACACCTACGAGCAGTACTTC.

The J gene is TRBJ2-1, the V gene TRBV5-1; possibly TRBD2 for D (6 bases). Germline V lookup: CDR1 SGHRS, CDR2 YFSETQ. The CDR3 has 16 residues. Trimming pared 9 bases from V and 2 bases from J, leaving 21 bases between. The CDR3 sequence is CATSHTGTPTYNEQFF. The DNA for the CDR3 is TGCGCCACCTCACACACCGGGACTCCCACCTACAATGAGCAGTTCTTC.

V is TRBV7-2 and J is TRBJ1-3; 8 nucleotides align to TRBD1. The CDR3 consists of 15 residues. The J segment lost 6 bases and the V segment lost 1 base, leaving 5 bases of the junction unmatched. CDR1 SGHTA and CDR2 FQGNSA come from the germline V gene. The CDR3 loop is CASSLVRTGKNTIYF. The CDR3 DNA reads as TGTGCCAGCAGCTTAGTACGGACAGGGAAAAACACCATATATTTT. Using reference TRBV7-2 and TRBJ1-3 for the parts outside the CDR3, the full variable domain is GAGVSQSPSNKVTEKGKDVELRCDPISGHTALYWYRQSLGQGLEFLIYFQGNSAPDKSGLPSDRFSAERTGGSVSTLTIQRTQQEDSAVYLCASSLVRTGKNTIYFGEGSWLTVV.

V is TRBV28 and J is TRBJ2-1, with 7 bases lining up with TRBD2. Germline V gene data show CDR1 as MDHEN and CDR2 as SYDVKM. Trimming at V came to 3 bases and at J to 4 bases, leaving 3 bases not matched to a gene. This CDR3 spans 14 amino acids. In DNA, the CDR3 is TGTGCCAGCAGTTTCGGGGAGGGTTACAATGAGCAGTTCTTC. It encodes CASSFGEGYNEQFF.

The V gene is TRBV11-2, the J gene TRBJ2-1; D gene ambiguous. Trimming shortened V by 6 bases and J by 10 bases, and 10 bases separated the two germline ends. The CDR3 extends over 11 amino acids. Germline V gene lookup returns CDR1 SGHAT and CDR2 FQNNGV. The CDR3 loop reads CASRQQKEQFF. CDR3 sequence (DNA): TGTGCCAGCAGGCAACAGAAGGAGCAGTTCTTC.

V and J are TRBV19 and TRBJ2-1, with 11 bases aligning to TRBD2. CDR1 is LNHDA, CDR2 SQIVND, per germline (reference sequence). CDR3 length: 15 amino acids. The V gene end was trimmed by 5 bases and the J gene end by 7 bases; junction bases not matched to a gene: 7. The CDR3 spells CASSVTSGTLNEQFF. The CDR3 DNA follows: TGTGCCAGTAGTGTGACTAGCGGGACGCTAAATGAGCAGTTCTTC.

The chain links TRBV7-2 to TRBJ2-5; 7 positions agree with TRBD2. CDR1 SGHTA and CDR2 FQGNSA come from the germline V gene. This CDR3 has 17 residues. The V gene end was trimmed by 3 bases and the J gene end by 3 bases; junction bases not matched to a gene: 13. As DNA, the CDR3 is TGTGCCAGCAGCTTCACCCTAGCGGCGATAGGGGAAGAGACCCAGTACTTC. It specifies CASSFTLAAIGEETQYF.

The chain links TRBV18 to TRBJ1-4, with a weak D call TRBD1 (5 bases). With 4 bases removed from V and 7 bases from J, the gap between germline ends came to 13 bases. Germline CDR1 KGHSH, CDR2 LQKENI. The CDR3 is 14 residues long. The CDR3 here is CASSLQGWGEKLFF. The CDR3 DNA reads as TGTGCCAGCTCACTTCAGGGATGGGGTGAAAAACTGTTTTTT.

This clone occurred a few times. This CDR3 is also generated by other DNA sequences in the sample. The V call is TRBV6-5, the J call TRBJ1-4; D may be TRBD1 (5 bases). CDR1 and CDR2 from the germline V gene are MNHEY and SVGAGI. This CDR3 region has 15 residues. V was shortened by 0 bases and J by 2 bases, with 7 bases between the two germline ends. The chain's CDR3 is CASSYSGGTNEKLFF. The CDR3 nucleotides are TGTGCCAGCAGTTACTCGGGGGGGACTAATGAAAAACTGTTTTTT.

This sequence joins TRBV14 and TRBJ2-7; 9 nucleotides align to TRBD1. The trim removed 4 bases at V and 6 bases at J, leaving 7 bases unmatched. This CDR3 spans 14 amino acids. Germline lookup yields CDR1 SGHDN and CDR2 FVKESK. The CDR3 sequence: CASSPDRGAREQYF. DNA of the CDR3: TGTGCCAGCAGCCCTGACAGGGGGGCCCGCGAGCAGTACTTC. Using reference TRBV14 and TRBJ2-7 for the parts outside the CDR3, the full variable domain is EAGVTQFPSHSVIEKGQTVTLRCDPISGHDNLYWYRRVMGKEIKFLLHFVKESKQDESGMPNNRFLAERTGGTYSTLKVQPAELEDSGVYFCASSPDRGAREQYFGPGTRLTVT.

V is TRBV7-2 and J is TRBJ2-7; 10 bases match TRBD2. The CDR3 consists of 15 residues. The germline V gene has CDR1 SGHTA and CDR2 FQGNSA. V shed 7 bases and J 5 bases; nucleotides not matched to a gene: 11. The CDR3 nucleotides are TGTGCCAGCACTATATTAGCGGGGGGTCTAAACGAGCAGTACTTC. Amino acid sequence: CASTILAGGLNEQYF.

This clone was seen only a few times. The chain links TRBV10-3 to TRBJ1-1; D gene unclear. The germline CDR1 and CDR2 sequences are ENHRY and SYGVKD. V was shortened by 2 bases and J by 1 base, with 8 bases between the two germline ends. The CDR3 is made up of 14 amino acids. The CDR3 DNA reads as TGTGCCATCAGTGAGGCCTCGGGGAACACTGAAGCTTTCTTT. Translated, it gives CAISEASGNTEAFF.

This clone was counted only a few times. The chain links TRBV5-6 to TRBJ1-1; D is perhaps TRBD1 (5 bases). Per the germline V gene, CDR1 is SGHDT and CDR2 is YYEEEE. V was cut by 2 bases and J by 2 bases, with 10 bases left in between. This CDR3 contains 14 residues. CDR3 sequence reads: CASSLGGTNTEAFF. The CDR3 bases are TGTGCCAGCAGCTTAGGAGGGACTAACACTGAAGCTTTCTTT.

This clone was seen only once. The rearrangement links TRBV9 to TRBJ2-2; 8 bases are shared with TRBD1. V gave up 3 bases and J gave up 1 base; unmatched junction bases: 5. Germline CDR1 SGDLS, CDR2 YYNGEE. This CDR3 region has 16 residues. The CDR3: CASSARDRLNTGELFF. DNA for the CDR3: TGTGCCAGCAGCGCCCGGGACAGGCTGAACACCGGGGAGCTGTTTTTT.

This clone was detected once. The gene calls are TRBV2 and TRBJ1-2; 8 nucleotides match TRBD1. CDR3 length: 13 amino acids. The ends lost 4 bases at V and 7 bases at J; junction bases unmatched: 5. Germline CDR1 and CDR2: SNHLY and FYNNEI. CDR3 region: CASSGKGTGGYTF. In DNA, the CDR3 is TGTGCCAGCAGTGGAAAGGGGACAGGTGGCTACACCTTC.

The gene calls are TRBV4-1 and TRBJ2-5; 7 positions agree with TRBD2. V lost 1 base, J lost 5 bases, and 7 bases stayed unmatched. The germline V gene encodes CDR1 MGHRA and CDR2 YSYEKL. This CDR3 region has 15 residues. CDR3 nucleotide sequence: TGCGCCAGCAGCCAAGGGGGGAGGGGCCTGGAGACCCAGTACTTC. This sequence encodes CASSQGGRGLETQYF.

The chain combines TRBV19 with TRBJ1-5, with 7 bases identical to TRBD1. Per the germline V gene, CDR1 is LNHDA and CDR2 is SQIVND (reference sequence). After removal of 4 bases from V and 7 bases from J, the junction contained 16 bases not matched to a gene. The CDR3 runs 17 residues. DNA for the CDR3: TGTGCCAGTAGTACCAATTACCTTCAGGGGGAACCCCAGCCCCAGCATTTT. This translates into CASSTNYLQGEPQPQHF. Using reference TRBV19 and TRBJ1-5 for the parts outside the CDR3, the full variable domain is DGGITQSPKYLFRKEGQNVTLSCEQNLNHDAMYWYRQDPGQGLRLIYYSQIVNDFQKGDIAEGYSVSREKKESFPLTVTSAQKNPTAFYLCASSTNYLQGEPQPQHFGDGTRLSIL.

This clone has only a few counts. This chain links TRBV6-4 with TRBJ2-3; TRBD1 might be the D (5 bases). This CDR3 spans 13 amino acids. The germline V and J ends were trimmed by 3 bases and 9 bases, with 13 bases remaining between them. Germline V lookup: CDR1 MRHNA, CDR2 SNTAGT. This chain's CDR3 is CASSEGAAGTQYF. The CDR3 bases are TGTGCCAGCAGTGAAGGGGCGGCCGGGACGCAGTATTTT.

CDR3 bases: TGTGCCACTTTTTCTCCGAGGGAGGAGAGTCAGCCCCAGCATTTT. Its protein product is CATFSPREESQPQHF. The chain joins TRBV9 to TRBJ1-5; no clear D. The germline V and J ends were trimmed by 9 bases and 6 bases, with 22 bases remaining between them. Germline CDR1 is SGDLS and CDR2 is YYNGEE. This CDR3 has 15 residues. Drawing the rest from reference TRBV9 and TRBJ1-5, the complete variable domain is DSGVTQTPKHLITATGQRVTLRCSPRSGDLSVYWYQQSLDQGLQFLIQYYNGEERAKGNILERFSAQQFPDLHSELNLSSLELGDSALYFCATFSPREESQPQHFGDGTRLSIL.